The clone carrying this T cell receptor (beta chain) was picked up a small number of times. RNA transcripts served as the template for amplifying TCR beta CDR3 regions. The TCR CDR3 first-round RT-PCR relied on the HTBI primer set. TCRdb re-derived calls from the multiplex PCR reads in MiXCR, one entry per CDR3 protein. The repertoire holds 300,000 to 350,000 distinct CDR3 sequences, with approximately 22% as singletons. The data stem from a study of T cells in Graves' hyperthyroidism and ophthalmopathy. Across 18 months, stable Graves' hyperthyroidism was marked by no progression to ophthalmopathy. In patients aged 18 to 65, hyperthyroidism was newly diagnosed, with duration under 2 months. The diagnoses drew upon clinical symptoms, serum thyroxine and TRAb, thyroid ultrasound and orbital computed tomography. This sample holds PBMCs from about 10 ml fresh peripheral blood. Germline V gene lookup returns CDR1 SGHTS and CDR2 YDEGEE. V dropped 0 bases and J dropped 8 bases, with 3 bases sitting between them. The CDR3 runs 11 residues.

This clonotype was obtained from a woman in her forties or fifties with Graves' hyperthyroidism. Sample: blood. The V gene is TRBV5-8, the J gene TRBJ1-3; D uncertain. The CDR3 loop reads CASSLGYTIYF. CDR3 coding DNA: TGTGCCAGCAGCTTGGGGTACACCATATATTTT.